These 24 T cell receptor beta chains were sequenced from one sample in a study of cytomegalovirus exposure and HLA in healthy donors. The PCR contained 60 Vbeta and 13 Jbeta primers. Some clones are missing from TCRdb's copy, which holds only in-frame ones; the method was immunoSEQ multiplex PCR. The data hold about 160,000 clones, with about four fifths observed a single time. Sequenced input: PBMCs. The receptors shown here come from a man aged 30 to 39 in good health and CMV-seronegative.

V is TRBV29-1 and J is TRBJ2-5; 9 positions agree with TRBD2. The germline V gene encodes CDR1 SQVTM and CDR2 ANQGSEA. This CDR3 is built from 13 residues. The junction had 5 bases not matched to a gene; V was cut back by 4 bases and J by 5 bases. The CDR3 nucleotides read TGCAGCGTTGTGCGGGGGGGCCAGGAGACCCAGTACTTC. It codes for CSVVRGGQETQYF.

The chain has TRBV27 and TRBJ2-1; 7 bases align to TRBD1. The ends lost 3 bases at V and 4 bases at J; junction bases unmatched: 3. The length of the CDR3 is 14 residues. Germline CDR1 and CDR2: MNHEY and SMNVEV (reference sequence). CDR3 DNA: TGTGCCAGCAGTTTGGGACAGTTATACAATGAGCAGTTCTTC. Encoded protein: CASSLGQLYNEQFF.

The chain is built from TRBV11-2 and TRBJ2-2; D gene uncertain. The length of the CDR3 is 16 residues. Trimming shortened V by 3 bases and J by 2 bases, and 13 bases separated the two germline ends. The germline V gene encodes CDR1 SGHAT and CDR2 FQNNGV. CDR3 nucleotides: TGTGCCAGCAGCTTGGAACTACCGAGCAACACCGGGGAGCTGTTTTTT. It translates to CASSLELPSNTGELFF.

This clone was counted between two and nine times. The chain carries TRBV7-9 and TRBJ1-1; tentatively, D is TRBD1 (5 bases). The CDR3 loop spans 17 amino acids. Germline V gene data show CDR1 as SEHNR and CDR2 as FQNEAQ (reference sequence). V shed 1 base and J shed 11 bases, with 26 bases lying between them. The CDR3 spells CASSLGLSGRASITAFF. The CDR3 DNA reads TGTGCCAGCAGCTTAGGTCTCTCCGGCAGGGCCTCGATAACGGCTTTCTTT.

V and J are TRBV27 and TRBJ2-5, with a weak D call TRBD1 (6 bases). Gene TRBJ2-7 matches the end of the DNA better, so the J call may be wrong. This CDR3 region has 15 residues. The germline V gene has CDR1 MNHEY and CDR2 SMNVEV (reference sequence). Here the CDR3 DNA reads TGTGCCAGCAGTCTTGGGACAACCCGGTCCTACGAGCAGTACTTC. It yields the protein CASSLGTTRSYEQYF.

This chain joins TRBV15 and TRBJ2-5, with 13 bases aligning to TRBD2. The J call may be wrong; the DNA end is better matched by TRBJ2-7. The CDR3 is 15 residues long. Germline values: CDR1 LNHNV, CDR2 YYDKDF (reference sequence). The CDR3 is CATSARTSGSYEQYF. The CDR3 nucleotides read TGTGCCACCAGCGCCCGGACTAGCGGGAGTTACGAGCAGTACTTC.

The CDR3 sequence: CASSVWDKTSGNTIYF. The CDR3 DNA follows: TGTGCCAGCAGCGTCTGGGACAAAACCTCTGGAAACACCATATATTTT. The chain uses TRBV9 and TRBJ1-3, with D perhaps matching TRBD1 (6 bases). CDR3 length equals 16 residues. Trimming left V 2 bases short and J 0 bases short, with 12 bases between. Per germline, CDR1 SGDLS and CDR2 YYNGEE.

The CDR3, as DNA: TGTGCCAGCCTAGCGGATCGCACAGATACGCAGTATTTT. Amino acids: CASLADRTDTQYF. This chain uses TRBV7-8 with TRBJ2-3, with 7 bases that match TRBD2. The J segment lost 1 base and the V segment lost 8 bases, leaving 3 bases of the junction unmatched. Germline V gene sequence: CDR1 SGHVS, CDR2 FQNEAQ. The CDR3 covers 13 residues.

The chain links TRBV5-4 to TRBJ1-2; 7 positions agree with TRBD1. The CDR3 has 15 residues. The germline CDR1 and CDR2 sequences are SGHNT and YYREEE (reference sequence). With V trimmed by 3 bases and J by 5 bases, 10 bases remained unmatched. In nucleotides, the CDR3 is TGTGCCAGCAGCTCTGCCACAGGGGTGGAATATGGCTACACCTTC. Encoded protein: CASSSATGVEYGYTF.

This clone was seen only a few times. The rearrangement links TRBV28 to TRBJ1-2; D unclear. Germline V lookup: CDR1 MDHEN, CDR2 SYDVKM. V shed 5 bases and J shed 7 bases, with 11 bases lying between them. The CDR3 is 12 residues long. The CDR3 DNA sequence: TGTGCCAGCAGTCCCGGGGAACCTGGCTACACCTTC. It specifies CASSPGEPGYTF.

With regard to this clone: Relative to the germline gene, one junction end is altered; a read error may explain this. This CDR3 reads CSSTGGGTSLGYEQYF. CDR3 in DNA: TGTTCCAGCACCGGGGGGGGGACATCTCTCGGCTACGAGCAGTACTTC. This chain connects TRBV7-9 to TRBJ2-7; 8 bases are shared with TRBD2. The CDR3 covers 16 residues. Per germline, CDR1 SEHNR and CDR2 FQNEAQ (reference sequence).

The V gene is TRBV7-8, the J gene TRBJ1-1; 8 nucleotides line up with TRBD1. CDR1 and CDR2 (germline): SGHVS, FQNEAQ. V lost 5 bases and J lost 5; bases outside the gene matches: 4. This CDR3 has 13 amino acids. CDR3 DNA sequence: TGTGCCAGCAGCCCCTACAGGGGGACTGAAGCTTTCTTT. This gives the protein CASSPYRGTEAFF.

As for this clone: Germline and junction disagree at one end, which may indicate a read error. The rearrangement links TRBV19 to TRBJ2-1; D gene uncertain. Germline lookup yields CDR1 LNHDA and CDR2 SQIVND (reference sequence). The CDR3 contains 15 residues. CDR3 nucleotides: TGTGCCAGTAGTCTAGATGCCACTTGGAGAAATGAGCAGTTCTTC. It specifies CASSLDATWRNEQFF. The whole variable domain, remainder taken from reference TRBV19 and TRBJ2-1, is DGGITQSPKYLFRKEGQNVTLSCEQNLNHDAMYWYRQDPGQGLRLIYYSQIVNDFQKGDIAEGYSVSREKKESFPLTVTSAQKNPTAFYLCASSLDATWRNEQFFGPGTRLTVL.

This clone was recorded once. The chain joins TRBV9 to TRBJ2-6; the match to TRBD1 covers 8 bases. Germline-derived CDR1 and CDR2 are SGDLS and YYNGEE. The CDR3 spans 17 residues. The trim removed 7 bases at V and 3 bases at J, leaving 12 bases unmatched. For the CDR3, the DNA is TGTGCCAGCGTCCCGGGGCAGGGGGCGCGTGGGGCCAACGTCCTGACTTTC. Translated: CASVPGQGARGANVLTF.

This sequence joins TRBV6-1 and TRBJ2-5; D is unclear. The CDR3 totals 10 residues. Germline CDR1 is MNHNS and CDR2 is SASEGT. V lost 10 bases and J lost 6, with 9 bases in between. CDR3: CANQAQTQYF. As DNA, the CDR3 is TGTGCCAATCAGGCTCAGACCCAGTACTTC.

The chain recombines TRBV9 with TRBJ1-2; the match to TRBD1 covers 7 bases. The germline CDR1 and CDR2 sequences are SGDLS and YYNGEE. Trimming removed 4 bases from V and 2 bases from J; junction bases left unmatched: 2. This CDR3 spans 13 amino acids. CDR3 in DNA: TGTGCCAGCAGCCTACAGGGGAACTATGGCTACACCTTC. The encoded protein is CASSLQGNYGYTF.

The chain joins TRBV6-6 to TRBJ1-5; tentatively, D is TRBD1 (5 bases). The CDR3 is made up of 16 amino acids. CDR1 is MNHNY and CDR2 is SVGAGI in the germline V gene (reference sequence). V was cut by 2 bases and J by 7 bases, with 18 bases left in between. This chain's CDR3 is CASSYRSGGGGQPQHF. DNA for the CDR3: TGTGCCAGCAGTTACAGGTCCGGCGGGGGTGGACAGCCCCAGCATTTT.

This chain joins TRBV6-5 and TRBJ2-5; 8 bases map to TRBD1. The CDR3 is made up of 14 amino acids. Germline assignment: CDR1 MNHEY and CDR2 SVGAGI. The V and J ends lost 5 bases and 4 bases, in that order; junction bases with no gene match: 6. The CDR3 reads CASSADTGGETQYF. Written as DNA, the CDR3 is TGTGCCAGCAGTGCCGACACAGGGGGAGAGACCCAGTACTTC.

The chain recombines TRBV7-9 with TRBJ2-1, with 10 bases aligning to TRBD2. Germline CDR1 and CDR2: SEHNR and FQNEAQ (reference sequence). The CDR3 is made up of 14 amino acids. Trimming at V came to 10 bases and at J to 4 bases, leaving 7 bases not matched to a gene. CDR3 coding DNA: TGTGCCATCTCAGGACTAGCGGAGTACAATGAGCAGTTCTTC. This gives the protein CAISGLAEYNEQFF.

V gene TRBV19 combines with J gene TRBJ2-3, with D possibly matching TRBD1 (5 bases). V was pared by 7 bases and J by 0 bases, with 23 bases between. The CDR3 consists of 18 residues. Germline V gene lookup returns CDR1 LNHDA and CDR2 SQIVND (reference sequence). The CDR3: CASTPRQLTSTSTDTQYF. CDR3 nucleotide sequence: TGTGCCAGTACCCCCCGACAGCTTACATCCACTAGCACAGATACGCAGTATTTT.

The chain joins TRBV6-4 to TRBJ2-1; 8 bases fit TRBD2. V dropped 6 bases and J dropped 5; count of bases not matched to a gene: 6. Germline lookup yields CDR1 MRHNA and CDR2 SNTAGT. CDR3 length: 14 amino acids. The CDR3: CASSREGENNEQFF. CDR3 DNA sequence: TGTGCCAGCAGCCGGGAGGGCGAGAACAATGAGCAGTTCTTC.

The rearrangement joins TRBV28 to TRBJ2-6; 8 positions match TRBD1. The germline V gene has CDR1 MDHEN and CDR2 SYDVKM. CDR3 length: 17 amino acids. Germline trimming cut 6 bases from V and 7 bases from J; bases unmatched to any gene: 14. CDR3 coding DNA: TGTGCCAGCAGGAGACAGGGGCCTACGTCGGGTGCCAACGTCCTGACTTTC. As protein: CASRRQGPTSGANVLTF.

The chain links TRBV10-3 to TRBJ1-2, with 7 bases identical to TRBD1. V gave up 10 bases and J gave up 0 bases; unmatched junction bases: 5. The CDR3 spans 13 residues. Germline V gene sequence: CDR1 ENHRY, CDR2 SYGVKD. For the CDR3, the DNA is TGTGCCAGCGGTCAGGGGGCTAACTATGGCTACACCTTC. It is translated as CASGQGANYGYTF.

The rearrangement links TRBV5-4 to TRBJ2-7; TRBD2 matches 9 bases. After removal of 1 base from V and 2 bases from J, the junction contained 7 bases not matched to a gene. Germline lookup yields CDR1 SGHNT and CDR2 YYREEE (reference sequence). This CDR3 is 16 amino acids long. The CDR3 nucleotides read TGTGCCAGCAGCTTGAAAAGGGTAGCGGGAGCCTACGAGCAGTACTTC. Translated: CASSLKRVAGAYEQYF.